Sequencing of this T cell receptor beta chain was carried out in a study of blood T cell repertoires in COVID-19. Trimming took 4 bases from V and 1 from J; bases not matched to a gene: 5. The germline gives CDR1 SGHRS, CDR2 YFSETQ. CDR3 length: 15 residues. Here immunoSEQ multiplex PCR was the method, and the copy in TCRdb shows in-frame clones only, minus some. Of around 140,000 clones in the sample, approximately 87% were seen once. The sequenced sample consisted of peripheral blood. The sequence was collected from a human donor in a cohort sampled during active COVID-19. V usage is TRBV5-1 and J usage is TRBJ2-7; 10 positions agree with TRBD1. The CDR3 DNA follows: TGCGCCAGCAGCACCGGGGGACAGGGGTCCTACGAGCAGTACGTC. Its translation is CASSTGGQGSYEQYV.